The present T cell receptor beta chain was sequenced within a study of blood T cell repertoires in COVID-19. Overall study context: The study drew acute and convalescent COVID-19 samples from the United States, Italy and Spain.

At least ten counts were recorded for this clone. The CDR3 has 15 amino acids. The junction had 7 bases not matched to a gene; V was cut back by 4 bases and J by 3 bases. In germline, CDR1 is SGDLS, CDR2 YYNGEE. Only in-frame clones appear in the TCRdb table, and some are missing; sequencing was by immunoSEQ multiplex PCR. The table records around 140,000 clones, over 70% of them present only once. The sequencing sample was made of peripheral blood. V gene TRBV9 combines with J gene TRBJ2-7; 10 bases line up with TRBD1. This receptor was identified in a man aged 65-85 years who had recovered from COVID-19. In nucleotides, the CDR3 is TGTGCCAGCAGCCCCGGGGGGGACAGGGGCTACGAGCAGTACTTC. Translated: CASSPGGDRGYEQYF.